This T cell receptor beta chain was identified during a study of blood T cell repertoires in COVID-19. In the study overall: The United States, Italy and Spain provided the acute and convalescent COVID-19 samples. The cDNA or gDNA used as material had been derived from T cells, B-cell-depleted T cells, or PBMCs.

After removal of 4 bases from V and 8 bases from J, the junction contained 10 bases not matched to a gene. CDR1 and CDR2 from the germline V gene are MDHEN and SYDVKM. The CDR3 extends over 16 amino acids. In the authors' methods: By means of reference gene primer amplification, nucleated cell counts were estimated. Clones were sequenced by immunoSEQ multiplex PCR, and TCRdb holds only the in-frame ones, with some missing. The V and J calls and clone size are taken from that table; D and trimming were inferred from the DNA. The data show roughly 330,000 clones, 70% to 90% seen once. V usage is TRBV28 and J usage is TRBJ1-6; 8 nucleotides agree with TRBD1. The sequence was collected from a man aged 18 to 29 who had recovered from COVID-19. What was sequenced was peripheral blood. CDR3 in amino acids: CASSSPYGQGDSPLHF. In nucleotides, the CDR3 is TGTGCCAGCAGTTCACCCTACGGACAGGGAGATTCACCCCTCCACTTT.